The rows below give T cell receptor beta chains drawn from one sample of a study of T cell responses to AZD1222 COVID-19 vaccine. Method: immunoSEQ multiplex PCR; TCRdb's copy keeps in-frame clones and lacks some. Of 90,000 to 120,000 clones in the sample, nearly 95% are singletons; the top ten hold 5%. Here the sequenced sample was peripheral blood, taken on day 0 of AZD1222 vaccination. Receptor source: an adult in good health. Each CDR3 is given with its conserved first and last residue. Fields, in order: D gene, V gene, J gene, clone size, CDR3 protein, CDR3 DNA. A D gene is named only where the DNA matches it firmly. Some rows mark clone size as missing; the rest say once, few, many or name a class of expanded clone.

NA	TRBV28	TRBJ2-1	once	CASNLDFSYNEQFF	TGTGCCAGCAACCTTGACTTCTCCTACAATGAGCAGTTCTTC
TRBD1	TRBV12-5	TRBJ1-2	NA	CASGPRRQGPNYGYTF	TGTGCTAGTGGTCCTCGACGACAGGGACCTAACTATGGCTACACCTTC
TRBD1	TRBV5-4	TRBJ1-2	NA	CASSLKGQGAGGYTF	TGTGCCAGCAGCTTGAAAGGACAGGGGGCCGGTGGCTACACCTTC
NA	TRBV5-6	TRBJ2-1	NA	CASSLTGSYNEQFF	TGTGCCAGCAGCTTGACAGGCTCCTACAATGAGCAGTTCTTC
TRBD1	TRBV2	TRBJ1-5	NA	CASRGQGAQPQHF	TGTGCCAGCAGGGGACAGGGGGCTCAGCCCCAGCATTTT
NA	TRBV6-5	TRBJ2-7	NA	CASSYGTLMAYEQYF	TGTGCCAGCAGTTACGGGACTCTAATGGCCTACGAGCAGTACTTC
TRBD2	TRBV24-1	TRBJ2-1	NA	CATSDPAKGLATNEQFF	TGTGCCACCAGTGATCCCGCCAAAGGACTAGCGACCAATGAGCAGTTCTTC
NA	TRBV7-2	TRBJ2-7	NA	CASSFRLSSSYEQYF	TGTGCCAGCAGCTTCCGACTCTCGAGCTCCTACGAGCAGTACTTC
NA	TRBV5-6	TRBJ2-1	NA	CASSPSRGAYNEQFF	TGTGCCAGCAGCCCCTCCCGCGGGGCCTACAATGAGCAGTTCTTC
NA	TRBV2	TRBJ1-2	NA	CASSERDVYGYTF	TGTGCCAGCAGTGAGCGGGACGTTTATGGCTACACCTTC
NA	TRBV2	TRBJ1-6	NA	CATRGGYSPLHF	TGTGCCACCCGCGGGGGATATTCACCCCTCCACTTT
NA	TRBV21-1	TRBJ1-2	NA	CASSKGKVWKGYTF	TGTGCCAGCAGCAAAGGAAAGGTTTGGAAGGGCTACACCTTC
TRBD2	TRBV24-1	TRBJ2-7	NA	CATSDPMVAGVCEQYF	TGTGCCACCAGTGACCCAATGGTAGCGGGAGTGTGCGAGCAGTACTTC
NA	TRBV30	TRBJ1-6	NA	CAWSVPGLGSYNSPLHF	TGTGCCTGGAGTGTACCGGGGCTGGGCTCCTATAATTCACCCCTCCACTTT
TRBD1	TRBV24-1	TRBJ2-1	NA	CATSEGQPYNEQFF	TGTGCCACCAGTGAGGGACAGCCCTACAATGAGCAGTTCTTC
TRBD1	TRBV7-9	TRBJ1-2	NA	CASSPRTGTDHYGYTF	TGTGCCAGCAGCCCAAGGACAGGGACCGACCACTATGGCTACACCTTC
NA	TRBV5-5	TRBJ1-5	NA	CASSRTGTENQPQHF	TGTGCCAGCAGCAGAACCGGGACGGAGAATCAGCCCCAGCATTTT
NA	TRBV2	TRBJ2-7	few	CASRQLQGDEQYF	TGTGCCAGCAGGCAATTACAGGGAGACGAGCAGTACTTC
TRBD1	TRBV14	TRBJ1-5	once	CASTGQINQPQHF	TGTGCCAGTACGGGACAGATAAATCAGCCCCAGCATTTT